This TCR beta chain was captured by sequencing in a study of shared clonotypes between healthy human individuals (dated by TCRdb to the early 2020s). With regard to the full study: Three men and two women, aged 18 to 49 years, made up the cohort. For each donor, CD4 naive and CD4 memory were each given three plates, CD8 naive was given two plates, and CD8 memory was given one plate. To estimate repertoire size and how much clonotype sharing occurs between individuals, the study deeply sequenced the blood TCR repertoires of five healthy adults. To increase sequencing depth and limit assay-specific biases, different laboratories used diverse techniques to prepare libraries and sequence TCR repertoires. Between about 0.8 and 9.5 billion PBMCs per donor were obtained by leukapheresis. Study-level results and caveats: Compared with non-shared clonotypes, clonotypes shared by all four sorted-subset donors had higher generation probabilities. Even with the large sequencing depth, rarefaction of the sorted-subset datasets indicated that sequencing was incomplete. Pairwise subsampling led to the expectation that sequencing depth would affect the degree of clonotype sharing among donors. Sampling was restricted to blood, and TCR repertoires in tissue are likely to differ from TCR repertoires in blood. Naive subsets generally had larger estimated clonotype richness than memory subsets did. When a handful of donors were compared, the shared fraction of clonotypes was 5% to 6.5% for naive CD4, roughly 3.4% for naive CD8, 2.3% for memory CD4, and 0.4% for memory CD8. Because the study included only a small number of donors, the genetic and exposure-history diversity represented was limited.

Using the deep immunoSEQ assay, TCR CDR3 regions were amplified from genomic DNA by multiplex PCR. Genomic DNA extracted from each cell subset was distributed evenly over all wells of several immunoSEQ 96-well plates, and each plate served as one replicate. For sorted subsets, about 200 ng genomic DNA, equal to tens of thousands of T cell genomes, was loaded into each replicate PCR. Purified libraries were measured with a Qubit 3.0 fluorometer, size-checked on a Bioanalyzer 2100, and measured again with the KAPA Library Quantification kit. Every immunoSEQ 96-well plate was sequenced on a separate single-read 150-cycle Illumina NextSeq 550 flow cell. The paper's data handling went like this. Because the immunoSEQ output held only junctional sequences and lacked quality scores, the filtering could not match the filtering applied to full-length reads. Sequences were annotated with PyIR, a Python wrapper for IgBLAST v1.9, using IMGT germline references to assign V/J genes and CDR3. Reads with weak V/J assignments (E-value above 1e-6), missing CDR3, stop codons, out-of-frame junctions, or ambiguous translated residues were removed. V3J clonotypes were defined as sequences sharing the same inferred V gene, J gene, and CDR3 amino acid sequence. To compute the percentage overlap between repertoires, the number of shared unique clonotypes was divided by the size of the smaller repertoire. Richness of each repertoire was evaluated using RTK rarefaction, the Chao1 estimator, and Recon v2.1 estimates of unobserved clonotypes. OLGA was used to compute generation probabilities for all TCRbeta clonotypes that the gDNA method yielded from a few donors. TCRdb retrieved this table from immuneACCESS and kept in-frame rearrangements only. Not all clones are present; in checked studies, unresolved V genes account for under half, and no reason is known for the remainder. D and trimming were read from the DNA, whereas the V and J calls and clone size are those reported in that table. Counted in this sample were about 690,000 clones; 90% of them appeared once. The top ten constitute about a third of the sample.

The germline V gene encodes CDR1 SEHNR and CDR2 FQNEAQ (reference sequence). The CDR3 contains 12 residues, cysteine and phenylalanine counted. Of all the DNA, just the CDR3 is kept, 36 bases in frame from base 1. Between the V and J ends, shortened by 0 bases and 5 bases respectively, the junction contains 3 bases. Regarding this clone: The specificity of this receptor is unknown. No qualities accompany the bases; no much larger clone lies one base away. Other DNA sequences in this specimen translate into the identical CDR3.

The donors were healthy, HIV-negative adults who had no recently reported acute infections or vaccinations. All donors were Caucasian adults living in Nashville, Tennessee, USA. CD8 memory samples combined magnetically selected CD45RO+ cells with CCR7-negative CD45RA+ effector memory (TemRA) cells. After blood collection by leukapheresis, PBMCs were isolated using Ficoll-Histopaque density gradient centrifugation and then cryopreserved in the vapor phase of liquid nitrogen. Analytical flow cytometry was used to check the purity and quantity of each magnetically sorted T cell population. Genomic DNA was isolated from each sorted fraction and quantified by UV absorbance on a Nanodrop 2000c.

The receptor was isolated from a man aged 18 to 35 in good health. Some clones in this sample may be carry-over from other donors' samples. The V gene is TRBV7-9 and the J gene is TRBJ2-3, with the D gene not clear enough to name. The sample was memory CD8+ T cells from PBMCs. Read against the paper, the sample's cell subset or site label means: CD45RO+ cells pooled with CCR7-negative TemRA cells. The DNA sequence is given as TGTGCCAGCAGCTTAGCTCTAGATACGCAGTATTTT. Translation gives CASSLALDTQYF.